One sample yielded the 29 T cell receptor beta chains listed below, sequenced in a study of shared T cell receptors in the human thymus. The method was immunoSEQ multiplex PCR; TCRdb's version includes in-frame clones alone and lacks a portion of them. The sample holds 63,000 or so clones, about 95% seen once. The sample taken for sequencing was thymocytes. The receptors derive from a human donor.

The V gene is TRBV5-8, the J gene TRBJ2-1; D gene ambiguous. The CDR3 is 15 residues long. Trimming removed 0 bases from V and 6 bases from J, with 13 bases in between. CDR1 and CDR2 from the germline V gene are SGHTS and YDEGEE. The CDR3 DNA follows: TGTGCCAGCAGCTTGGCCGTAGCTCCCCCCAATGAGCAGTTCTTC. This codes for CASSLAVAPPNEQFF.

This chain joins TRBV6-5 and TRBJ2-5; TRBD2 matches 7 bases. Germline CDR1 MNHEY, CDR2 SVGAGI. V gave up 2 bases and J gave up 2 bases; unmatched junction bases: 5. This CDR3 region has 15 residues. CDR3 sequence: CASSYNGDYQETQYF. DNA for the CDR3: TGTGCCAGCAGTTACAACGGGGACTATCAAGAGACCCAGTACTTC.

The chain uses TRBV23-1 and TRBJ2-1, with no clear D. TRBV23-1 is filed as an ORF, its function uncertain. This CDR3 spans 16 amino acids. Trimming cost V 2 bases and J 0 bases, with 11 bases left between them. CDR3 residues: CASSQGPAGSYNEQFF. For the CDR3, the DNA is TGCGCCAGCAGTCAAGGGCCCGCCGGCTCCTACAATGAGCAGTTCTTC.

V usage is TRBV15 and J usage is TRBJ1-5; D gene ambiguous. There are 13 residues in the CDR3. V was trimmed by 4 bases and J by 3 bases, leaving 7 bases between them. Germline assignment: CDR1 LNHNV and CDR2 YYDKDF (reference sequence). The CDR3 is CATSKGNNQPQHF. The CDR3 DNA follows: TGTGCCACCAGCAAAGGTAACAATCAGCCCCAGCATTTT.

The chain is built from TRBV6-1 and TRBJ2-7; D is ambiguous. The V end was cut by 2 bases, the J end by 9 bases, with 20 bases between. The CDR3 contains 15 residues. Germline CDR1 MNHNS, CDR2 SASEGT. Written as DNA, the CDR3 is TGTGCCAGCAGTGAACAGCCCCGACCAAGCCTCGGGCAGTACTTC. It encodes CASSEQPRPSLGQYF.

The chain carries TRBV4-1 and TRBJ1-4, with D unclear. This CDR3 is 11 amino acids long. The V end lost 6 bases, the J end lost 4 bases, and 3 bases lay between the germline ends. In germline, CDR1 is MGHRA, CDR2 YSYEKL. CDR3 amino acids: CASSFNEKLFF. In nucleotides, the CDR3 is TGCGCCAGCAGTTTTAATGAAAAACTGTTTTTT.

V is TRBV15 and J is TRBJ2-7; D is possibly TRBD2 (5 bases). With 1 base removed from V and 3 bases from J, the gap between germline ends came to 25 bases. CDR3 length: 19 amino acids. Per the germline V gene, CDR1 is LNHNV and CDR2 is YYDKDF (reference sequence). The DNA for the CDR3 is TGTGCCACCAGCAGAGTGCTTTGGACTGCCACCTCAACGCACTACGAGCAGTACTTC. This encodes CATSRVLWTATSTHYEQYF.

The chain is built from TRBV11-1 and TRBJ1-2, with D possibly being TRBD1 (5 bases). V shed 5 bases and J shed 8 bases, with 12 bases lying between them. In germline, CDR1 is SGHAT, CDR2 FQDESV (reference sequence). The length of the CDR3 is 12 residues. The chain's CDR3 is CASSAHHRGYTF. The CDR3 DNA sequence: TGTGCCAGCAGCGCACATCACAGGGGCTACACCTTC. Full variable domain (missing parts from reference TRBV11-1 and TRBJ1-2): EAEVAQSPRYKITEKSQAVAFWCDPISGHATLYWYRQILGQGPELLVQFQDESVVDDSQLPKDRFSAERLKGVDSTLKIQPAELGDSAMYLCASSAHHRGYTFGSGTRLTVV.

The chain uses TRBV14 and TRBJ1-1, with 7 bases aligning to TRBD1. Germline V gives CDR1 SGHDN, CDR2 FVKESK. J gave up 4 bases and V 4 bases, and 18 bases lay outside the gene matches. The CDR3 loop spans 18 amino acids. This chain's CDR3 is CASSPRGKGAAGGTEAFF. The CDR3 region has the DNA TGTGCCAGCAGCCCTAGAGGGAAGGGGGCGGCTGGTGGCACTGAAGCTTTCTTT.

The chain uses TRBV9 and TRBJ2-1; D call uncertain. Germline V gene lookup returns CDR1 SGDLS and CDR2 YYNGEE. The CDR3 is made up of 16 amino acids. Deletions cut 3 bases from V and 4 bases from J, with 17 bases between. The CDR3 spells CASSDALSYPYNEQFF. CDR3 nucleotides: TGTGCCAGCAGCGATGCCCTTAGTTACCCTTACAATGAGCAGTTCTTC.

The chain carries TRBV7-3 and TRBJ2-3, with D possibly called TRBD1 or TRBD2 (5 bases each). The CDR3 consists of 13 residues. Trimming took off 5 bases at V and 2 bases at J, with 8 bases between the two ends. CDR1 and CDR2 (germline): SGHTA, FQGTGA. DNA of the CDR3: TGTGCCAGCAGCGGGACGCACACAGATACGCAGTATTTT. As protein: CASSGTHTDTQYF.

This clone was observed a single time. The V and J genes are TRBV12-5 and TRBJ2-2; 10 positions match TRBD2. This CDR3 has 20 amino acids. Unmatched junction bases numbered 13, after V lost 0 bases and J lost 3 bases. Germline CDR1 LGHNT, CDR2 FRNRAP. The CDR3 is CASGLVPRGAGGPYTGELFF. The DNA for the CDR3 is TGTGCTAGTGGTTTGGTACCTAGAGGAGCGGGGGGGCCGTACACCGGGGAGCTGTTTTTT. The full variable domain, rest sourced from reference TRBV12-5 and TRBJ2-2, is DARVTQTPRHKVTEMGQEVTMRCQPILGHNTVFWYRQTMMQGLELLAYFRNRAPLDDSGMPKDRFSAEMPDATLATLKIQPSEPRDSAVYFCASGLVPRGAGGPYTGELFFGEGSRLTVL.

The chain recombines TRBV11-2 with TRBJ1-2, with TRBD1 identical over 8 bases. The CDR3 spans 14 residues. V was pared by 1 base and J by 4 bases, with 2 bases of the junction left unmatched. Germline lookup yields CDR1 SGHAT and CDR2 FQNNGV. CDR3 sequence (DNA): TGTGCCAGCAGCTTAGGCAGGGGGCGCTATGGCTACACCTTC. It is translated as CASSLGRGRYGYTF.

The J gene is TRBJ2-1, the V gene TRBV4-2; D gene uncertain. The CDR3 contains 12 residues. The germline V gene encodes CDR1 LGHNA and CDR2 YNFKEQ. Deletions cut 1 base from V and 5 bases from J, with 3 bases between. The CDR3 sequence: CASSQAHNEQFF. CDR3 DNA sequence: TGTGCCAGCAGCCAAGCACACAATGAGCAGTTCTTC.

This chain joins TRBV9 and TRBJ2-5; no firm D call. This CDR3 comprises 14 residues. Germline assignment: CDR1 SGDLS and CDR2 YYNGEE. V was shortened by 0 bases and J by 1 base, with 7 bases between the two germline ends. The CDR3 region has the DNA TGTGCCAGCAGCGTAGGGGTGTTCCAAGAGACCCAGTACTTC. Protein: CASSVGVFQETQYF. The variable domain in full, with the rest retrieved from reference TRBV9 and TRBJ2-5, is DSGVTQTPKHLITATGQRVTLRCSPRSGDLSVYWYQQSLDQGLQFLIQYYNGEERAKGNILERFSAQQFPDLHSELNLSSLELGDSALYFCASSVGVFQETQYFGPGTRLLVL.

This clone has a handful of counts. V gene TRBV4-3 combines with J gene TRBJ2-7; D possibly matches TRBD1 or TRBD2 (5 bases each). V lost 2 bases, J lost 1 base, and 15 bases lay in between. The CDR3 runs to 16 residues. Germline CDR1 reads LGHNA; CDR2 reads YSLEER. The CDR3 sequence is CASSQTLPGTSYEQYF. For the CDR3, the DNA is TGCGCCAGCAGCCAAACTTTACCAGGGACGTCCTACGAGCAGTACTTC.

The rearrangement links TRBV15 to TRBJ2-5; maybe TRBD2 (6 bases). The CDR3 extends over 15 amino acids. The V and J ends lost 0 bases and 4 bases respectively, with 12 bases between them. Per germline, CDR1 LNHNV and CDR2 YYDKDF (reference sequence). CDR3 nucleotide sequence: TGTGCCACCAGCAGAGATAACTTCGGGGGAGAGACCCAGTACTTC. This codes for CATSRDNFGGETQYF.

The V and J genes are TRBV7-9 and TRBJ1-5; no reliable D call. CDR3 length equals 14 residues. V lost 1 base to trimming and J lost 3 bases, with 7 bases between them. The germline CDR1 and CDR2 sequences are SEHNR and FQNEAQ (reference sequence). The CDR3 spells CASSLEGYNQPQHF. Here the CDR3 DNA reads TGTGCCAGCAGCTTAGAAGGGTACAATCAGCCCCAGCATTTT. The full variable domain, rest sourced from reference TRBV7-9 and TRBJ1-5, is DTGVSQNPRHKITKRGQNVTFRCDPISEHNRLYWYRQTLGQGPEFLTYFQNEAQLEKSRLLSDRFSAERPKGSFSTLEIQRTEQGDSAMYLCASSLEGYNQPQHFGDGTRLSIL.

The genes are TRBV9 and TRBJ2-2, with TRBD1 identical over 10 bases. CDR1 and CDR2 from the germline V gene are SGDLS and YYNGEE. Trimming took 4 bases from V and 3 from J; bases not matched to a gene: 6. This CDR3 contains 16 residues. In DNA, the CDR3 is TGTGCCAGCAGCTTACTAGGGACAGGGGACACCGGGGAGCTGTTTTTT. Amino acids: CASSLLGTGDTGELFF. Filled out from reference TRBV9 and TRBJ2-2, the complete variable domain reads DSGVTQTPKHLITATGQRVTLRCSPRSGDLSVYWYQQSLDQGLQFLIQYYNGEERAKGNILERFSAQQFPDLHSELNLSSLELGDSALYFCASSLLGTGDTGELFFGEGSRLTVL.

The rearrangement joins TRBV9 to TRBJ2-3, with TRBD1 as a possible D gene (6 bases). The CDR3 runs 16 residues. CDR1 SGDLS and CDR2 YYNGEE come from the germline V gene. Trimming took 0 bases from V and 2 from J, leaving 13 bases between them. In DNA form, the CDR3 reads TGTGCCAGCAGCGTAGCAGGGGCAGAGCTCACAGATACGCAGTATTTT. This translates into CASSVAGAELTDTQYF. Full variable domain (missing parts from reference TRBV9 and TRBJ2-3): DSGVTQTPKHLITATGQRVTLRCSPRSGDLSVYWYQQSLDQGLQFLIQYYNGEERAKGNILERFSAQQFPDLHSELNLSSLELGDSALYFCASSVAGAELTDTQYFGPGTRLTVL.

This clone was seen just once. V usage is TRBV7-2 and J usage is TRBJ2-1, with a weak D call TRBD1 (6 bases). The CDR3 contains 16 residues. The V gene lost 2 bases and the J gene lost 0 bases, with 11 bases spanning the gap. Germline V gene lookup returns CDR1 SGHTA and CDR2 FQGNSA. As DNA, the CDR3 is TGTGCCAGCAGCTTACAGGGGTCATACTCCTACAATGAGCAGTTCTTC. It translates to CASSLQGSYSYNEQFF.

DNA of the CDR3: TGTGCCAGCAGATCGGGGACCCTAGAAGCTTTCTTT. The encoded protein is CASRSGTLEAFF. The V and J genes are TRBV27 and TRBJ1-1; maybe TRBD1 (5 bases). Germline V gene data show CDR1 as MNHEY and CDR2 as SMNVEV (reference sequence). CDR3 length equals 12 residues. Trimming took off 6 bases at V and 8 bases at J, with 13 bases between the two ends.

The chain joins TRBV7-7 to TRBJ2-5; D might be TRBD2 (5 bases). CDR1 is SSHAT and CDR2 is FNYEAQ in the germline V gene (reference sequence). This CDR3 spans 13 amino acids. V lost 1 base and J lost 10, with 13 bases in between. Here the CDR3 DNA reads TGTGCCAGCAGCTTAGAGCGGCTCGGGGTCCAGTACTTC. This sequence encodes CASSLERLGVQYF. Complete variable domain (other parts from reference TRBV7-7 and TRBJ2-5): GAGVSQSPRYKVTKRGQDVTLRCDPISSHATLYWYQQALGQGPEFLTYFNYEAQPDKSGLPSDRFSAERPEGSISTLTIQRTEQRDSAMYRCASSLERLGVQYFGPGTRLLVL.

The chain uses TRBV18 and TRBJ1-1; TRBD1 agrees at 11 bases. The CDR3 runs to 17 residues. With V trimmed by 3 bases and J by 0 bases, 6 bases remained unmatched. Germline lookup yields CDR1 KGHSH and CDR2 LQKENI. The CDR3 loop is CASSPGTGGTMNTEAFF. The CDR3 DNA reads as TGTGCCAGCTCACCGGGGACAGGGGGAACCATGAACACTGAAGCTTTCTTT.

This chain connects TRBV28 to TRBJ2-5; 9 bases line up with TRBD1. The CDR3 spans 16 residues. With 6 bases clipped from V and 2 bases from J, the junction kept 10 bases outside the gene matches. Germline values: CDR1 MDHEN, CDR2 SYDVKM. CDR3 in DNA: TGTGCCAGCAGGAACAGGGGGCCTCTGGCACAAGAGACCCAGTACTTC. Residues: CASRNRGPLAQETQYF.

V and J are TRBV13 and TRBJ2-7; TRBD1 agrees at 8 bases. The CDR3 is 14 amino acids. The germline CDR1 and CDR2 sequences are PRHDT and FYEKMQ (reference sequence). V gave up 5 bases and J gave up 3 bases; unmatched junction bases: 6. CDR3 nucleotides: TGTGCCAGCAGCCAAAGGACAGGGAGCTACGAGCAGTACTTC. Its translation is CASSQRTGSYEQYF.

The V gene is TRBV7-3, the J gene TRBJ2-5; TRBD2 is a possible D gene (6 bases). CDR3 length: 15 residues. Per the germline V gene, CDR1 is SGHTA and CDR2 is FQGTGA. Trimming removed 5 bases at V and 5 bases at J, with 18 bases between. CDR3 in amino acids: CASSPGGPGRETQYF. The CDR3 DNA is TGTGCCAGCAGCCCCGGCGGACCAGGGAGGGAGACCCAGTACTTC.

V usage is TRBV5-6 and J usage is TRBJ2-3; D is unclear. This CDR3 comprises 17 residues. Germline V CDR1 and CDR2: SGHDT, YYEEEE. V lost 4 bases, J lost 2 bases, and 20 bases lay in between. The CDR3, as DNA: TGTGCCAGCAGCGTACTAAGGATCGAAATGATCACAGATACGCAGTATTTT. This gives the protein CASSVLRIEMITDTQYF. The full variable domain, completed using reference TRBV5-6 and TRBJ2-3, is DAGVTQSPTHLIKTRGQQVTLRCSPKSGHDTVSWYQQALGQGPQFIFQYYEEEERQRGNFPDRFSGHQFPNYSSELNVNALLLGDSALYLCASSVLRIEMITDTQYFGPGTRLTVL.

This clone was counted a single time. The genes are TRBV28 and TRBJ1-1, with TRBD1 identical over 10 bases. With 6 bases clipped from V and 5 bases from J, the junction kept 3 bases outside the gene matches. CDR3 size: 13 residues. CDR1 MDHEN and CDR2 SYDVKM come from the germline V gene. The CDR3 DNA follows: TGTGCCAGCAGGGGACAGGGGAGGACTGAAGCTTTCTTT. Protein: CASRGQGRTEAFF.